These 5 T cell receptor beta chains were all obtained from the same sample, sequenced in a study of molecular identifiers for immune sequencing clone quantification. Each CDR3 protein is one row after TCRdb ran MiXCR on the PCR reads. The sample contains over 85,000 distinct CDR3 sequences, about 35% of which appear only once. The sequenced material came from naive CD8+ T cells from blood, with Jurkat cell RNA spiked in. The subset was: FACS-sorted CD8+CD4-CCR7+CD45RA+ naive T cells. These receptors were taken from a human donor in good health. Some libraries in this study had Jurkat cell RNA spiked in.

The chain links TRBV28 to TRBJ2-5; maybe TRBD1 (5 bases). The germline V gene has CDR1 MDHEN and CDR2 SYDVKM. The V end lost 9 bases, the J end lost 5 bases, and 13 bases lay between the germline ends. The CDR3 contains 12 residues. The chain's CDR3 is CARRPTAETQYF. The CDR3 DNA follows: TGTGCCAGGAGACCGACAGCGGAGACCCAGTACTTC. The full variable domain, completed using reference TRBV28 and TRBJ2-5, is DVKVTQSSRYLVKRTGEKVFLECVQDMDHENMFWYRQDPGLGLRLIYFSYDVKMKEKGDIPEGYSVSREKKERFSLILESASTNQTSMYLCARRPTAETQYFGPGTRLLVL.

About this clonotype itself: This could be a read error, since a much larger clone is one nucleotide away. This chain connects TRBV27 to TRBJ1-1, with 8 bases fitting TRBD1. Trimming cost V 7 bases and J 4 bases; bases outside gene matches: 11. This CDR3 has 15 residues. Germline V lookup: CDR1 MNHEY, CDR2 SMNVEV (reference sequence). In nucleotides, the CDR3 is TGTGCCAGCAACCGGCTCACAGGGGGAGGCACTGAAGCTTTCTTT. Protein product: CASNRLTGGGTEAFF.

The chain links TRBV13 to TRBJ1-1; D remains ambiguous. The germline V gene has CDR1 PRHDT and CDR2 FYEKMQ (reference sequence). This CDR3 spans 13 amino acids. The V end lost 0 bases, the J end lost 8 bases, and 10 bases lay between the germline ends. The CDR3 protein is CASSLGPSSEAFF. CDR3 in DNA: TGTGCCAGCAGCTTAGGCCCGTCTAGCGAAGCTTTCTTT.

The V gene is TRBV29-1, the J gene TRBJ2-5; TRBD1 agrees at 7 bases. CDR1 is SQVTM, CDR2 ANQGSEA, per germline. Trimming removed 0 bases from V and 2 bases from J; junction bases left unmatched: 6. This CDR3 comprises 15 residues. The CDR3 spells CSVEEWDSGQETQYF. The CDR3 bases are TGCAGCGTTGAAGAATGGGACAGTGGTCAAGAGACCCAGTACTTC.

Of note for this clonotype: A clone one base away is much larger, so this may be a read error. This sequence joins TRBV28 and TRBJ2-7; D may be TRBD2 (6 bases). CDR3 length: 12 amino acids. Germline lookup yields CDR1 MDHEN and CDR2 SYDVKM. The CDR3 coding sequence is TGTGCCAGCAGTTGGCGGGACTCGGAGCAGAACTTC. Translating it yields CASSWRDSEQNF. The entire variable domain, with the rest obtained from reference TRBV28 and TRBJ2-7, is as follows: DVKVTQSSRYLVKRTGEKVFLECVQDMDHENMFWYRQDPGLGLRLIYFSYDVKMKEKGDIPEGYSVSREKKERFSLILESASTNQTSMYLCASSWRDSEQNFGPGTRLTVT.